This T cell receptor (beta chain) was identified during a study of blood T cell repertoires in COVID-19. TCRdb keeps only in-frame clones here, not all; method: immunoSEQ multiplex PCR. The sample has under 450,000 clones, more than 70% seen once. Trimming removed 2 bases at V and 2 bases at J, with 16 bases between. Per the germline V gene, CDR1 is GTSNPN and CDR2 is SVGIG (reference sequence). The CDR3 is made up of 17 amino acids. The sample holds one count of this clone. The V call is TRBV30, the J call TRBJ2-6, with D possibly TRBD1 on 6 matching bases. This clonotype was obtained from a man aged 25 to 45 who had recovered from COVID-19. Specimen: PBMCs or T cells enriched from blood (not recorded which). The CDR3 loop reads CAWSFTGYGAGANVLTF. The CDR3 region has the DNA TGTGCCTGGAGTTTTACAGGGTACGGGGCTGGGGCCAACGTCCTGACTTTC.